This is a list of T cell receptor beta chains from one sample in a study of blood T cell repertoires in COVID-19. TCRdb keeps only in-frame clones here, not all; method: immunoSEQ multiplex PCR. The data hold some 190,000 clones, with 88% observed a single time. Sample: peripheral blood. These receptors originate from a man between 18 and 35 years old with active or convalescent COVID-19. CDR3s include the opening cysteine and the closing phenylalanine or tryptophan. The D gene is left open where the match is weak. For some rows the clone size is stated as once, few or many, or as a class when expanded; others skip it.

D gene: NA; V gene: TRBV27; J gene: TRBJ2-2; clone size: NA; CDR3 protein: CASRLMTGNTGELFF
D gene: NA; V gene: TRBV13; J gene: TRBJ1-6; clone size: NA; CDR3 protein: CASSLRGGNSPLHF
D gene: NA; V gene: TRBV30; J gene: TRBJ1-1; clone size: NA; CDR3 protein: CAWSGGAGDEAFF
D gene: NA; V gene: TRBV3-1/TRBV3-2; J gene: TRBJ2-7; clone size: NA; CDR3 protein: CASSTPYEQYF
D gene: NA; V gene: TRBV30; J gene: TRBJ1-5; clone size: NA; CDR3 protein: CAWSDGLWGSNQPQHF
D gene: TRBD1; V gene: TRBV27; J gene: TRBJ1-2; clone size: once; CDR3 protein: CASSFSPPTGGYGYTF
D gene: NA; V gene: TRBV18; J gene: TRBJ1-3; clone size: NA; CDR3 protein: CASSPITGTGNTIYF
D gene: TRBD2; V gene: TRBV29-1; J gene: TRBJ2-7; clone size: NA; CDR3 protein: CSVDMIAGGGREQYF
D gene: NA; V gene: TRBV6-5; J gene: TRBJ2-7; clone size: NA; CDR3 protein: CASVETLLTYEQYF
D gene: NA; V gene: TRBV4-1; J gene: TRBJ1-1; clone size: NA; CDR3 protein: CASSQMGGDEDTEAFF
D gene: NA; V gene: TRBV28; J gene: TRBJ1-5; clone size: once; CDR3 protein: CASRPSGASNQPQHF
D gene: NA; V gene: TRBV5-6; J gene: TRBJ2-7; clone size: NA; CDR3 protein: CASSLDHSKNTYEQYF
D gene: NA; V gene: TRBV12-3/TRBV12-4; J gene: TRBJ1-2; clone size: NA; CDR3 protein: CASQILGANGYTF
D gene: TRBD2; V gene: TRBV7-2; J gene: TRBJ2-7; clone size: NA; CDR3 protein: CASNLPASGTYEQYF
D gene: NA; V gene: TRBV27; J gene: TRBJ1-3; clone size: NA; CDR3 protein: CASSLTAGFSGNTIYF
D gene: NA; V gene: TRBV3-1/TRBV3-2; J gene: TRBJ1-4; clone size: NA; CDR3 protein: CASSQGAGVGEKLFF
D gene: NA; V gene: TRBV11-2; J gene: TRBJ2-5; clone size: NA; CDR3 protein: CASSLDSTTQEETQYF
D gene: NA; V gene: TRBV9; J gene: TRBJ2-3; clone size: NA; CDR3 protein: CASSGKDTADTQYF
D gene: NA; V gene: TRBV27; J gene: TRBJ2-7; clone size: NA; CDR3 protein: CASSLSPLAVHEQYF
D gene: NA; V gene: TRBV27; J gene: TRBJ2-1; clone size: once; CDR3 protein: CASSSSPGHLYNEQFF
D gene: TRBD1; V gene: TRBV5-1; J gene: TRBJ1-2; clone size: NA; CDR3 protein: CASSPGTGYGYGYTF
D gene: NA; V gene: TRBV6-1; J gene: TRBJ1-1; clone size: NA; CDR3 protein: CASSDVSGLKNTEAFF
D gene: TRBD2; V gene: TRBV2; J gene: TRBJ2-1; clone size: NA; CDR3 protein: CASSDAGGYNEQFF
D gene: TRBD1; V gene: TRBV9; J gene: TRBJ2-1; clone size: NA; CDR3 protein: CASSAGTGGYNEQFF
D gene: NA; V gene: TRBV7-9; J gene: TRBJ1-3; clone size: NA; CDR3 protein: CASSLHFGGRVGNTIYF
D gene: NA; V gene: TRBV24-1; J gene: TRBJ2-1; clone size: NA; CDR3 protein: CATSDAGLGSSYNEQFF
D gene: NA; V gene: TRBV5-5; J gene: TRBJ2-3; clone size: once; CDR3 protein: CASSLSLARGSDRYAVF
D gene: TRBD1; V gene: TRBV7-2; J gene: TRBJ1-5; clone size: once; CDR3 protein: CASSTRTGSNQPQHF
D gene: NA; V gene: TRBV5-6; J gene: TRBJ1-2; clone size: NA; CDR3 protein: CASSWPEAEGSYGYTF
D gene: NA; V gene: TRBV28; J gene: TRBJ1-1; clone size: few; CDR3 protein: CASSLPGAGRTEAFF
D gene: NA; V gene: TRBV10-3; J gene: TRBJ1-5; clone size: NA; CDR3 protein: CATSFEAGHQPQHF
D gene: TRBD1; V gene: TRBV19; J gene: TRBJ2-1; clone size: NA; CDR3 protein: CASWGTGLDEQFF
D gene: TRBD2; V gene: TRBV6-2/TRBV6-3; J gene: TRBJ2-2; clone size: NA; CDR3 protein: CASSPGLPDTGELFF
D gene: TRBD1; V gene: TRBV6-1; J gene: TRBJ1-4; clone size: NA; CDR3 protein: CASSDPTHWTGNEKLFF
D gene: NA; V gene: TRBV9; J gene: TRBJ1-1; clone size: NA; CDR3 protein: CASSADTDNTEAFF
D gene: TRBD2; V gene: TRBV7-2; J gene: TRBJ2-7; clone size: NA; CDR3 protein: CASSFRTSGSLRSSYEQYF
D gene: NA; V gene: TRBV27; J gene: TRBJ2-7; clone size: once; CDR3 protein: CASSNQATNPYEQYF
D gene: NA; V gene: TRBV5-1; J gene: TRBJ2-7; clone size: NA; CDR3 protein: CASSLEVGYEQYF
D gene: TRBD1; V gene: TRBV4-1; J gene: TRBJ2-7; clone size: NA; CDR3 protein: CASSQEGQVLEQYF
D gene: TRBD1; V gene: TRBV19; J gene: TRBJ1-1; clone size: NA; CDR3 protein: CASSDSGAGGYTEAFF
D gene: NA; V gene: TRBV6-2/TRBV6-3; J gene: TRBJ1-1; clone size: NA; CDR3 protein: CASSYVQGVAFF
D gene: NA; V gene: TRBV2; J gene: TRBJ2-3; clone size: NA; CDR3 protein: CASRVTLGTDTQYF
D gene: TRBD1; V gene: TRBV4-3; J gene: TRBJ1-4; clone size: once; CDR3 protein: CASSRGDRGPWGEKLFF
D gene: NA; V gene: TRBV6-5; J gene: TRBJ1-5; clone size: NA; CDR3 protein: CASSGQIYSNQPQHF
D gene: TRBD1; V gene: TRBV6-5; J gene: TRBJ1-5; clone size: NA; CDR3 protein: CASIRTGGMGQPQHF